These 29 T cell receptor beta chains originate from one sample sequenced in a study of monozygotic twins with inflammatory bowel disease. TCRdb re-called the 5' RACE reads and shows each CDR3 protein once, DNA omitted. The listing records 300,000 to 350,000 distinct CDR3 sequences. What was sequenced was blood. These receptors were taken from a human donor with ulcerative colitis or Crohn's disease, or a healthy co-twin of an affected twin (not recorded which).

The chain joins TRBV29-1 to TRBJ2-2. Germline loops: CDR1 SQVTM, CDR2 ANQGSEA. The CDR3 length is 13 residues. The CDR3 loop reads CSADGANTGELFF.

J is TRBJ2-1 and V is TRBV7-8; there is no DNA to check the TCRdb D call of TRBD1. CDR3 length: 14 residues. Germline CDR1 SGHVS, CDR2 FQNEAQ. The CDR3 reads CASSPGEGGNEQFF.

The V gene is TRBV6-1, the J gene TRBJ1-1; TCRdb's assignment of TRBD1 cannot be checked, as there is no DNA. Germline lookup yields CDR1 MNHNS and CDR2 SASEGT. The CDR3 has 13 residues. The CDR3 loop reads CASSDLGRDRAFF.

The V call is TRBV27, the J call TRBJ2-7; as DNA is missing, the TRBD1 call by TCRdb cannot be tested. There are 14 residues in the CDR3. Germline-derived CDR1 and CDR2 are MNHEY and SMNVEV (reference sequence). The CDR3 spells CASSFRQGTAEQYF.

This chain joins TRBV7-3 and TRBJ2-5. Germline assignment: CDR1 SGHTA and CDR2 FQGTGA. This CDR3 is built from 15 residues. The CDR3 sequence is CASSPQGIPRETQYF.

This CDR3 reads CASSLDKSYEQYF. The chain joins TRBV5-1 to TRBJ2-7. This CDR3 spans 13 amino acids. Germline CDR1 and CDR2: SGHRS and YFSETQ.

V and J are TRBV6-2 or TRBV6-3 and TRBJ2-2; TCRdb's D call of TRBD1 is untestable without DNA. Germline V gene data show CDR1 as MNHEY and CDR2 as SVGEGT. The CDR3 covers 11 residues. CDR3 amino acids: CASTGPGELFF.

The chain uses TRBV5-1 and TRBJ1-1. The CDR3 has 15 amino acids. In germline, CDR1 is SGHRS, CDR2 YFSETQ. CDR3 amino acids: CASSLGEGLGTEAFF.

The J gene is TRBJ1-1, the V gene TRBV3-1; TCRdb reports TRBD1, a call that lacks DNA to check it against. Germline lookup yields CDR1 LGHDT and CDR2 YNNKEL (reference sequence). The CDR3 contains 14 residues. The CDR3 loop is CASSQVGGITEAFF. Full variable domain (remainder filled in from reference TRBV3-1 and TRBJ1-1): DTAVSQTPKYLVTQMGNDKSIKCEQNLGHDTMYWYKQDSKKFLKIMFSYNNKELIINETVPNRFSPKSPDKAHLNLHINSLELGDSAVYFCASSQVGGITEAFFGQGTRLTVV.

The V call is TRBV5-1, the J call TRBJ2-5. Germline CDR1 SGHRS, CDR2 YFSETQ. This CDR3 has 14 residues. The CDR3 protein is CASSLLDSQETQYF.

V and J are TRBV18 and TRBJ1-1; TCRdb designates TRBD1, a call that cannot be tested without DNA. This CDR3 has 14 residues. CDR1 KGHSH and CDR2 LQKENI come from the germline V gene. The CDR3 is CASSPRTGDTEAFF.

The chain joins TRBV20-1 to TRBJ2-7. Germline CDR1 and CDR2: DFQATT and SNEGSKA (reference sequence). The CDR3 covers 15 residues. CDR3 in amino acids: CSARDPSGASYEQYF.

This chain joins TRBV6-5 and TRBJ2-7; TCRdb designates TRBD1, a call that cannot be tested without DNA. CDR3 length: 13 residues. Germline V gene data show CDR1 as MNHEY and CDR2 as SVGAGI. This chain's CDR3 is CASSYRWGYEQYF.

This chain links TRBV20-1 with TRBJ2-5; there is no DNA to check the TCRdb D call of TRBD2. Germline V gene sequence: CDR1 DFQATT, CDR2 SNEGSKA (reference sequence). CDR3 length equals 13 residues. The CDR3 sequence: CSRTLAGVETQYF.

The V gene is TRBV10-1, the J gene TRBJ2-1; TCRdb picks TRBD2, but there is no DNA to check that call. Germline CDR1 is WNHNN and CDR2 is SYGVQD (reference sequence). The CDR3 loop spans 16 amino acids. This chain's CDR3 is CASSESRAGGSNEQFF.

CDR3 in amino acids: CASNTFRVNQPQHF. The chain is built from TRBV6-2 or TRBV6-3 and TRBJ1-5. This CDR3 has 14 amino acids. CDR1 MNHEY and CDR2 SVGEGT come from the germline V gene.

V is TRBV19 and J is TRBJ1-1. CDR3 length equals 13 residues. The V gene's germline CDR1 is LNHDA and CDR2 SQIVND (reference sequence). The CDR3 sequence is CASSIRENTEAFF.

The V call is TRBV12-3 or TRBV12-4, the J call TRBJ1-4; TCRdb's D call, TRBD1, is unchecked because there is no DNA. The length of the CDR3 is 13 residues. The CDR3: CASSLRAGEKLFF.

This sequence joins TRBV20-1 and TRBJ1-6. The CDR3 consists of 15 residues. CDR1 is DFQATT and CDR2 is SNEGSKA in the germline V gene (reference sequence). CDR3 amino acids: CSTELFGTWNSPLHF.

The CDR3 sequence: CASSPMGDGYGYTF. V gene TRBV28 combines with J gene TRBJ1-2. Germline CDR1 MDHEN, CDR2 SYDVKM. The CDR3 is made up of 14 amino acids.

J is TRBJ2-7 and V is TRBV7-2; TCRdb outputs TRBD1, but without DNA this stays unchecked. This CDR3 region has 14 residues. Per germline, CDR1 SGHTA and CDR2 FQGNSA. CDR3 region: CASSVSVPDYEQYF.

The chain couples TRBV7-2 to TRBJ2-1; the D call from TCRdb, TRBD1, cannot be confirmed without DNA. The CDR3 extends over 14 amino acids. Germline V gene sequence: CDR1 SGHTA, CDR2 FQGNSA. CDR3 amino acids: CASSFDSASNEQFF.

This chain links TRBV11-2 with TRBJ2-1; as DNA is missing, the TRBD2 call by TCRdb cannot be tested. Germline values: CDR1 SGHAT, CDR2 FQNNGV. This CDR3 has 16 amino acids. The CDR3 spells CASRHYAGGIYNEQFF.

This CDR3 reads CAISESGELYGYTF. The chain couples TRBV10-3 to TRBJ1-2. Germline V lookup: CDR1 ENHRY, CDR2 SYGVKD. CDR3 length: 14 residues.

This sequence joins TRBV28 and TRBJ2-7; as DNA is missing, the TRBD2 call by TCRdb cannot be tested. CDR1 and CDR2 from the germline V gene are MDHEN and SYDVKM. The CDR3 is 16 residues long. The CDR3 sequence: CASRNVAGGPSYEQYF.

The chain recombines TRBV20-1 with TRBJ2-1; TCRdb's D call of TRBD2 is untestable without DNA. Germline V lookup: CDR1 DFQATT, CDR2 SNEGSKA (reference sequence). The CDR3 consists of 16 residues. CDR3 sequence reads: CSLGLAGAISYNEQFF.

The J gene is TRBJ2-7, the V gene TRBV12-3 or TRBV12-4; TCRdb's D gene call, TRBD1, goes unchecked for lack of DNA. This CDR3 is built from 12 residues. CDR3 sequence reads: CASSLVGDEQYF.

V and J are TRBV5-1 and TRBJ1-3; absent DNA, TCRdb's TRBD1 call cannot be checked. Germline lookup yields CDR1 SGHRS and CDR2 YFSETQ. CDR3 size: 14 residues. The CDR3 sequence is CASSLGGAGNTIYF.

This chain links TRBV7-9 with TRBJ2-2. The CDR3 runs to 13 residues. Germline V gene sequence: CDR1 SEHNR, CDR2 FQNEAQ (reference sequence). The CDR3 is CASSLADTGELFF.